This TCR beta chain was identified during a study of early T cells in non-severe SARS-CoV-2 infection. Study summary: Unpaired chains resulted from sequencing bulk RNA of unsorted whole blood.

Study-level results: Matching with VDJdb favored anti-spike CD8 responses (missing private and CD4 specificities).

With regard to this clonotype: Antigen unknown.

CDR3 length equals 14 residues. Trimming took 3 bases from V and 4 from J; bases not matched to a gene: 4. The V gene's germline CDR1 is KGHSH and CDR2 LQKENI. The protocol attached unique molecular identifiers to individual cDNA molecules. TCRdb reprocessed the 5' RACE reads via MiXCR and lists one record per CDR3 protein. The data show roughly 34,000 distinct CDR3 sequences, about 4.5% seen once. The TCR comes from an adult who was a healthcare worker with PCR-confirmed SARS-CoV-2 infection or an uninfected control (not recorded which). The chain employs TRBV18 and TRBJ2-5; 8 nucleotides align to TRBD1. The sequencing sample was made of whole blood. CDR3 DNA: TGTGCCAGCTCACCGGGGACAGGCCCAGAGACCCAGTACTTC. Its protein product is CASSPGTGPETQYF.